The 2 T cell receptor beta chains presented below share a single source sample, sequenced in a study of blood T cell repertoires in COVID-19. Assay used: immunoSEQ multiplex PCR; TCRdb lists only in-frame clones, some missing. The profile shows more than 200,000 clones, more than 75% of them singletons. Sample: peripheral blood. Receptors were obtained from a woman older than 75 with COVID-19, enrolled during active disease.

This clone was picked up a small number of times. The chain links TRBV9 to TRBJ1-4, with D uncertain. There are 17 residues in the CDR3. Germline CDR1 SGDLS, CDR2 YYNGEE. Trimming pared 0 bases from V and 5 bases from J, leaving 17 bases between. Here the CDR3 DNA reads TGTGCCAGCAGCGTAGGGCGGGGTAGCACTTTGAATGAAAAACTGTTTTTT. Translating it yields CASSVGRGSTLNEKLFF.

This sequence joins TRBV19 and TRBJ1-2; unclear D gene. This CDR3 has 14 residues. Germline CDR1 LNHDA, CDR2 SQIVND (reference sequence). Trimming shortened V by 4 bases and J by 4 bases, and 13 bases separated the two germline ends. The CDR3 region is CASSTEGVTYGYTF. The CDR3 nucleotides read TGTGCCAGTAGTACCGAGGGCGTGACCTATGGCTACACCTTC.